The source of this TCR beta chain is a study of T cell responses to AZD1222 COVID-19 vaccine. General study findings and limits: Spike-specific TCR breadth rose after two AZD1222 doses, and depth rose as well. Nearly half of spike-specific TCRs reportedly target unmutated variant regions. Spike as a whole was targeted by vaccine-associated CD4 TCRs, dominant at 160-218 and 743-854.

Sequencing used immunoSEQ multiplex PCR; TCRdb keeps in-frame clones, though not all of them. This table has some 100,000 clones, 90% appearing once. A word on this clone: As yet, its antigen is unknown.

This CDR3 has 15 amino acids. Germline values: CDR1 SGDLS, CDR2 YYNGEE. V was trimmed by 4 bases and J by 6 bases, leaving 19 bases between them. The V and J genes are TRBV9 and TRBJ1-2; D gene uncertain. This TCR was sampled from an adult in good health. This sample comprised peripheral blood, obtained on day 0 of AZD1222 vaccination. The CDR3 loop is CASSYRVFRVDGYTF. CDR3 sequence (DNA): TGTGCCAGCAGCTATCGGGTGTTTCGGGTCGATGGCTACACCTTC.